This T cell receptor (beta chain) was retrieved from a study of cytomegalovirus exposure and HLA in healthy donors. Study context: The study's early data release held about 85 million unique TCRs from HLA-typed donors. General study points: Reportedly, TCR beta sequences accurately predicted HLA-A and HLA-B alleles in most subjects. In a later analysis, TCR beta V- and J-gene trimming was associated with a missense DCLRE1C variant.

A remark on this clone: The antigen remains undetermined.

The CDR3 extends over 14 amino acids. The germline CDR1 and CDR2 sequences are MNHEY and SMNVEV (reference sequence). Trimming removed 10 bases at V and 4 bases at J, with 17 bases between. PCR primers comprised 60 Vbeta and 13 Jbeta primers. Sequenced by immunoSEQ multiplex PCR; TCRdb stores in-frame clones only, minus some. The data show around 190,000 clones, roughly 85% seen once. The TCR was taken from a woman aged 50 to 65 in good health and CMV-seronegative. This chain links TRBV27 with TRBJ2-1, with D perhaps matching TRBD2 (7 bases). What was sequenced was PBMCs. CDR3 loop: CATRGAGRYNEQFF. CDR3 nucleotides: TGTGCCACCCGGGGGGCAGGCCGTTACAATGAGCAGTTCTTC.